This record covers a single T cell receptor (beta chain). Its antigen is currently unknown. V lost 3 bases and J lost 5, with 16 bases in between. The CDR3 extends over 15 amino acids. CDR1 GTSNPN and CDR2 SVGIG come from the germline V gene (reference sequence). The data are from a study of Ad26.COV2.S vaccination and SARS-CoV-2 variants. On the study more broadly: Donor joined the COV1001 Ad26.COV2.S trial arm. Ad26.COV2.S shots went into the muscle once or twice, 56 days apart. Broader study findings: Vaccinees showed greater spike-specific TCR breadth than placebo recipients. Breadth measured for non-spike TCRs was similar across vaccine and placebo recipients.

Sample treatment: around 19 received Ad26.COV2.S at low or high dose, single or two shots; 5 received placebo; per-sample allocation not given. Sample collection was performed on day 63 after the first vaccine or placebo injection. Generated by immunoSEQ multiplex PCR, the TCRdb table keeps only in-frame clones and is missing some. Among about 680,000 clones listed, roughly 90% were seen once. The sequenced sample was peripheral blood, obtained in a trial of Ad26.COV2.S vaccine versus placebo. This sequence was found in a person between 18 and 60 years old who received the Ad26.COV2.S COVID-19 vaccine or a placebo. V usage is TRBV30 and J usage is TRBJ1-4; D not certain. This CDR3 reads CAWRGTDTINEKLFF. The CDR3 DNA reads as TGTGCCTGGAGGGGAACCGATACGATAAATGAAAAACTGTTTTTT.